What follows are 12 T cell receptor beta chains derived from one specimen sequenced in a study of blood T cell repertoires in COVID-19 (dated by TCRdb to 2018 to 2021). Library prep was done by the immunoSEQ multiplex PCR assay. TCRdb stores this immuneACCESS table with in-frame sequences only. Part of the clones is absent; in the studies checked, under half of the shortfall reflects unresolved V genes, and no reason is known for the rest. Recorded for this sample are approximately 70,000 clones; 88% of them occurred a single time. About 4.6% of the sample rests with the top ten. Sequencing input: peripheral blood. The receptor set was obtained from a human donor in a cohort sampled during active COVID-19.

This clone was observed a single time. V gene TRBV30 combines with J gene TRBJ2-7; 7 bases are shared with TRBD1. Germline V gives CDR1 GTSNPN, CDR2 SVGIG (reference sequence). V lost 1 base to trimming and J lost 2 bases; unmatched junction nucleotides: 8. The CDR3 has 15 residues. The CDR3 DNA reads as TGTGCCTGGAGTGCCGGGACAGTTAAGACCTACGAGCAGTACTTC. Its translation is CAWSAGTVKTYEQYF. Full variable domain (outside the CDR3, taken from reference TRBV30 and TRBJ2-7): SQTIHQWPATLVQPVGSPLSLECTVEGTSNPNLYWYRQAAGRGLQLLFYSVGIGQISSEVPQNLSASRPQDRQFILSSKKLLLSDSGFYLCAWSAGTVKTYEQYFGPGTRLTVT.

The chain links TRBV18 to TRBJ1-2, with D uncertain. The CDR3 is 14 amino acids. Germline V lookup: CDR1 KGHSH, CDR2 LQKENI. V lost 6 bases to trimming and J lost 8 bases, with 19 bases between them. The CDR3 region has the DNA TGTGCCAGCTCCTTCCTTCCGGGTGTAGAGGGCTACACCTTC. It specifies CASSFLPGVEGYTF.

The CDR3 spells CASSQGQGPNYGYTF. The CDR3, as DNA: TGCGCCAGCAGCCAGGGGCAGGGGCCCAACTATGGCTACACCTTC. The V gene is TRBV4-1, the J gene TRBJ1-2; maybe TRBD1 (6 bases). V was pared by 3 bases and J by 2 bases, with 13 bases between. This CDR3 has 15 residues. Germline V gene lookup returns CDR1 MGHRA and CDR2 YSYEKL.

A few counts support this clone. V and J are TRBV10-3 and TRBJ2-2; 12 bases line up with TRBD1. Germline V gene lookup returns CDR1 ENHRY and CDR2 SYGVKD. The CDR3 covers 16 residues. The CDR3 nucleotides are TGTGCATCACGGGGGGACAGGGGGCCGAACACCGGGGAGCTGTTTTTT. Amino acid sequence: CASRGDRGPNTGELFF.

V and J are TRBV19 and TRBJ2-1, with 12 bases matching TRBD2. Germline lookup yields CDR1 LNHDA and CDR2 SQIVND (reference sequence). Trimming took 7 bases from V and 1 from J; bases not matched to a gene: 8. This CDR3 has 17 residues. CDR3 region: CASKLAGGPSSYNEQFF. The CDR3 DNA reads as TGTGCCAGTAAGCTAGCGGGGGGGCCAAGTTCCTACAATGAGCAGTTCTTC.

The V gene is TRBV2, the J gene TRBJ1-1; the match to TRBD1 covers 7 bases. CDR3 length: 12 amino acids. After removal of 9 bases from V and 0 bases from J, the junction contained 1 base not matched to a gene. CDR1 SNHLY and CDR2 FYNNEI come from the germline V gene. In nucleotides, the CDR3 is TGTGCCAGGGGGACAGTGAACACTGAAGCTTTCTTT. It yields the protein CARGTVNTEAFF.

CDR3: CASSEYRDSRGETQYF. As DNA, the CDR3 is TGTGCCAGCAGTGAATATCGGGACAGCCGGGGAGAGACCCAGTACTTC. This chain links TRBV25-1 with TRBJ2-5, with TRBD1 matching over 7 bases. V shed 0 bases, J shed 4 bases, and the junction held 8 bases outside the gene matches. Germline V lookup: CDR1 MGHDK, CDR2 SYGVNS. The length of the CDR3 is 16 residues.

The genes are TRBV7-8 and TRBJ2-1; TRBD1 matches at 11 bases. The CDR3 consists of 14 residues. Per germline, CDR1 SGHVS and CDR2 FQNEAQ. The ends lost 5 bases at V and 9 bases at J; junction bases unmatched: 6. CDR3 protein: CASSRDRGVGEQFF. The CDR3 coding sequence is TGTGCCAGCAGCCGGGACAGGGGGGTGGGTGAGCAGTTCTTC.

The genes are TRBV10-2 and TRBJ2-2; D is uncertain. CDR3 length: 13 amino acids. Between the trimmed V and J ends, which lost 0 bases and 7 bases, there was a span of 6 bases. Germline-derived CDR1 and CDR2 are WSHSY and SAAADI. CDR3 coding DNA: TGCGCCAGCAGTGAGTCCACTATCGGGGAGCTGTTTTTT. It yields the protein CASSESTIGELFF.

This chain connects TRBV12-3 or TRBV12-4 to TRBJ1-1; TRBD1 aligns across 7 bases. V dropped 6 bases and J dropped 5; count of bases not matched to a gene: 6. This CDR3 is built from 13 residues. The DNA of the CDR3 is TGTGCCAGCAGCAACAGGGGCACGACTGAAGCTTTCTTT. Protein product: CASSNRGTTEAFF.

This chain uses TRBV6-5 with TRBJ2-4; the D is unclear. The CDR3 is 11 residues long. Trimming cost V 7 bases and J 7 bases, with 8 bases left between them. From germline, CDR1 is MNHEY and CDR2 SVGAGI. CDR3 loop: CASTNQNIQYF. CDR3 DNA sequence: TGTGCCAGCACGAATCAGAACATTCAGTACTTC.

V usage is TRBV6-2 or TRBV6-3 and J usage is TRBJ1-1, with 7 bases fitting TRBD1. Germline trimming cut 3 bases from V and 5 bases from J; bases unmatched to any gene: 9. This CDR3 contains 15 residues. Germline assignment: CDR1 MNHEY and CDR2 SVGEGT. In DNA form, the CDR3 reads TGTGCCAGCAGTTATTTACAGGGGTCGGGGACTGAAGCTTTCTTT. Translated, it gives CASSYLQGSGTEAFF.